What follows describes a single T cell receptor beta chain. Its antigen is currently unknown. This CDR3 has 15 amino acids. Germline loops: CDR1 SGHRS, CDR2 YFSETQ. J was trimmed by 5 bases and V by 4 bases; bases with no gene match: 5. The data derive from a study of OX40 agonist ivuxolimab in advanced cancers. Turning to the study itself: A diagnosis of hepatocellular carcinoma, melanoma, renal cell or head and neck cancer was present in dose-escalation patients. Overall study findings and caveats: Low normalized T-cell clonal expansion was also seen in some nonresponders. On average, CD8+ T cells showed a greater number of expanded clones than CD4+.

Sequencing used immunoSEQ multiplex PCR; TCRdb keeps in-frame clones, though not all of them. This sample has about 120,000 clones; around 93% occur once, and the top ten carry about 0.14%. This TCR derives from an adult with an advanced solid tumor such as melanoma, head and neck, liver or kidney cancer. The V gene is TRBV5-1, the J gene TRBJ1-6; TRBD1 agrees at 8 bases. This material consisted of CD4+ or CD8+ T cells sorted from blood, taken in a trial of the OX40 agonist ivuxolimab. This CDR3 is CASSPETGDNSPLHF. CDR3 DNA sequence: TGCGCCAGCAGCCCGGAGACAGGGGATAATTCACCCCTCCACTTT.